The 2 T cell receptor beta chains presented below share a single source sample, sequenced in a study of blood T cells in healthy people across ages. The authors ran a second PCR of about 6 to 11 cycles using a sample-barcoded 5' primer and a J-beta primer mix. TCRdb independently ran MiXCR on the 5' RACE reads; one entry per CDR3 protein. The sample lists about 780,000 distinct CDR3 sequences; 20% to 30% were seen once. These data were likewise used in another study, on T cells of mothers and their children.

Sequencing was done on a sample of blood. These receptor sequences come from a boy aged 5 to 17 in good health.

The rearrangement uses TRBV5-1 and TRBJ2-3; 9 bases are shared with TRBD2. With 1 base clipped from V and 4 bases from J, the junction kept 7 bases outside the gene matches. Germline CDR1 and CDR2: SGHRS and YFSETQ. The CDR3 spans 16 residues. CDR3 sequence (DNA): TGCGCCAGCAGCTTGAATGGCGGGGGGGCCCCAGATACGCAGTATTTT. Its protein product is CASSLNGGGAPDTQYF.

The chain links TRBV9 to TRBJ2-5; maybe TRBD2 (5 bases). The CDR3 extends over 16 amino acids. In germline, CDR1 is SGDLS, CDR2 YYNGEE. V shed 1 base and J shed 4 bases, with 17 bases lying between them. CDR3 loop: CASSVQYGFGGETQYF. CDR3 coding DNA: TGTGCCAGCAGCGTACAGTACGGGTTCGGAGGAGAGACCCAGTACTTC.